This T cell receptor beta chain is drawn from a study of CD8 T cells in ankylosing spondylitis. The study, taken as a whole, reports: A TCR beta motif of 7 to 9 highly homologous variants seemed to mark ankylosing spondylitis blood. Researchers report that disease-linked clones proved CD8+ and relatively rare in peripheral blood. Significant enrichment of disease-linked clones was reportedly seen in matched ankylosing spondylitis synovial fluid. Before this, some motif variants had been reported in reactive arthritis synovial fluid and blood.

Each TCR beta library was made by quantitative 5'-RACE that incorporated molecular barcodes. MiXCR, run by TCRdb on the 5' RACE reads, gives a single entry per CDR3 protein. Of about 510,000 distinct CDR3 sequences in the sample, 5.3% are singletons; the top ten hold 3.5%. Germline assignment: CDR1 DFQATT and CDR2 SNEGSKA (reference sequence). The junction had 5 bases not matched to a gene; V was cut back by 2 bases and J by 5 bases. The CDR3 runs to 15 residues. This clonotype was seen at least ten times. Its antigen is as yet unknown. The chain couples TRBV20-1 to TRBJ2-3; the match to TRBD2 covers 12 bases. The TCR was taken from a male donor with ankylosing spondylitis. Sequencing was carried out using blood, either unsorted or a sorted T cell fraction (not recorded which). CDR3 region: CSARSSGGAGDTQYF. The DNA of the CDR3 is TGCAGTGCTAGATCTAGCGGGGGGGCCGGAGATACGCAGTATTTT.